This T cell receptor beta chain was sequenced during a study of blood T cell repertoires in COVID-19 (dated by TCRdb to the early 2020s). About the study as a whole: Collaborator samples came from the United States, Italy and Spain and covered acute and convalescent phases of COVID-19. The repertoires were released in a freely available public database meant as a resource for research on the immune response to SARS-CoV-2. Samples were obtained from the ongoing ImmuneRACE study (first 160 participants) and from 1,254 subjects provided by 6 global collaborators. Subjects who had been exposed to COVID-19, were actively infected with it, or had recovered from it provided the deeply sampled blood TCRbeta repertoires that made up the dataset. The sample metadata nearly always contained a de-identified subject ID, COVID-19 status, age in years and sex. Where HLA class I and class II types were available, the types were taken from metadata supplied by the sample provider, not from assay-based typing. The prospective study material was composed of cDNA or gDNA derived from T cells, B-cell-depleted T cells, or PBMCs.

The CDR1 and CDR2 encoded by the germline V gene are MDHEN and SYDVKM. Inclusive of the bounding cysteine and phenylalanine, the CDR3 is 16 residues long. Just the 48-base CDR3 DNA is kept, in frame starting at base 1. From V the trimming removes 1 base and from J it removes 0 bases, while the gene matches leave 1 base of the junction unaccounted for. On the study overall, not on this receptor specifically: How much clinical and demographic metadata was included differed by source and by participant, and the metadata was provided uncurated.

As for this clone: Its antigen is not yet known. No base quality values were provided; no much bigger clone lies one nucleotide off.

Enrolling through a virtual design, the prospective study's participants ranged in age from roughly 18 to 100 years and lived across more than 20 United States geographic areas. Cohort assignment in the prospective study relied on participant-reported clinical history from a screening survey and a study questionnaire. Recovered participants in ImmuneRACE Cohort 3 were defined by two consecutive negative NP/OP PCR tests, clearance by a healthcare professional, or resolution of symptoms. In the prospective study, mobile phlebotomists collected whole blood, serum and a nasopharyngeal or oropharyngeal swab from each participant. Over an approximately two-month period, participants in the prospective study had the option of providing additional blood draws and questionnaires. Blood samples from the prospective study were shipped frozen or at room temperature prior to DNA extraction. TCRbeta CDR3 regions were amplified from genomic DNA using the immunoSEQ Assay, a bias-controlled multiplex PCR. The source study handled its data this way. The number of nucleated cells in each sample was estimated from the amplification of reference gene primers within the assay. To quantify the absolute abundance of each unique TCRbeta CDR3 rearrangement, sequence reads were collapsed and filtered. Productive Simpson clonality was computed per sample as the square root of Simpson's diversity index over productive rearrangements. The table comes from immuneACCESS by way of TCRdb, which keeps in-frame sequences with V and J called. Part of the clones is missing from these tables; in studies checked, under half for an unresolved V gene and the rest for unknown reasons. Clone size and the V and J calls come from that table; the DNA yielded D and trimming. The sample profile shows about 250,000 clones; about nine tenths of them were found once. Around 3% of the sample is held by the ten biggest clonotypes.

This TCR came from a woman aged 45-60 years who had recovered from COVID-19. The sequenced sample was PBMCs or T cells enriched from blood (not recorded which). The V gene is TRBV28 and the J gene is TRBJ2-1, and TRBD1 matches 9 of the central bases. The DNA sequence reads TGTGCCAGCAGTTTATCGACAGGGGGCTCCTACAATGAGCAGTTCTTC. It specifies CASSLSTGGSYNEQFF.